This TCR beta chain was found in a study of Graves' ophthalmopathy and Graves' hyperthyroidism. It was on clinical symptoms, serum thyroxine, TRAb, thyroid ultrasound and orbital computed tomography that diagnosis relied. PBMCs were obtained from 8 to 10 ml of fresh peripheral blood. Notes on the study in general: The study's model predicted ophthalmopathy progression at about 68% sensitivity and around 75% specificity. Ophthalmopathy cases were distinguished from stable hyperthyroidism by a 13-signature model, reaching around 88% sensitivity and around 80% specificity.

Amplification of TCR beta CDR3 regions used RNA transcripts. The workflow started with a first-round RT-PCR run with HTBI primers and then moved on to a second-round multiplex PCR. Via MiXCR, TCRdb re-called the multiplex PCR reads, giving one row per CDR3 protein. In the table there are roughly 500,000 distinct CDR3 sequences, approximately 15% of which are singletons. This clonotype occurred many times. Its antigen is undetermined. The TCR comes from a woman aged 25 to 39 with Graves' ophthalmopathy. Sequenced material: blood.

CDR3 protein: CASSLRRGRNTIYF. CDR3 nucleotide sequence: TGTGCCAGCAGTTTAAGGAGGGGACGAAACACCATATATTTT. The rearrangement uses TRBV28 and TRBJ1-3; possible D gene TRBD1, 5 bases. The CDR3 has 14 residues. Germline V gene data show CDR1 as MDHEN and CDR2 as SYDVKM. Trimming removed 2 bases at V and 5 bases at J, with 10 bases between. The complete variable domain, with remaining parts taken from reference TRBV28 and TRBJ1-3, reads DVKVTQSSRYLVKRTGEKVFLECVQDMDHENMFWYRQDPGLGLRLIYFSYDVKMKEKGDIPEGYSVSREKKERFSLILESASTNQTSMYLCASSLRRGRNTIYFGEGSWLTVV.